These 23 T cell receptor beta chains were all obtained from the same sample, sequenced in a study of cytomegalovirus exposure and HLA in healthy donors. The PCR had 60 Vbeta and 13 Jbeta primers. Profiling relied on immunoSEQ multiplex PCR, and the TCRdb table lists in-frame clones only, not all of them. Of about 140,000 clones in the sample, about 78% were seen once. Source material: PBMCs. The receptor set was obtained from a man aged 18 to 29 in good health and CMV-seronegative.

The chain combines TRBV19 with TRBJ2-3; a possible D gene is TRBD1 (6 bases). The CDR3 sequence is 14 residues long. Deletions cut 5 bases from V and 6 bases from J, with 15 bases between. Germline V gene sequence: CDR1 LNHDA, CDR2 SQIVND (reference sequence). The CDR3 DNA follows: TGTGCCAGTAGTCCCACAGGGCGTGGGGATACGCAGTATTTT. This gives the protein CASSPTGRGDTQYF.

The genes are TRBV7-2 and TRBJ2-3; D gene uncertain. The CDR3 covers 14 residues. V shed 1 base and J shed 4 bases, with 9 bases lying between them. Germline CDR1 SGHTA, CDR2 FQGNSA. In nucleotides, the CDR3 is TGTGCCAGCAGCTTAGTTGCGGTTTCAGATACGCAGTATTTT. This translates into CASSLVAVSDTQYF.

The chain has TRBV5-4 and TRBJ1-6; 8 nucleotides agree with TRBD1. CDR3 length equals 14 residues. V lost 3 bases and J lost 5; bases outside the gene matches: 1. Looked up from germline, CDR1 is SGHNT and CDR2 is YYREEE (reference sequence). As DNA, the CDR3 is TGTGCCAGCAGCTGGACAGGGAATAATTCACCCCTCCACTTT. This translates into CASSWTGNNSPLHF.

The genes are TRBV7-9 and TRBJ2-5; D may be TRBD2 (7 bases). The CDR3 loop spans 15 amino acids. The germline V and J ends were trimmed by 5 bases and 4 bases, with 17 bases remaining between them. CDR1 is SEHNR, CDR2 FQNEAQ, per germline (reference sequence). CDR3 residues: CASSPQPAGAETQYF. The CDR3 bases are TGTGCCAGCAGCCCTCAGCCCGCGGGGGCAGAGACCCAGTACTTC.

The chain carries TRBV14 and TRBJ2-5, with D hard to call. V was trimmed by 1 base and J by 4 bases, leaving 4 bases between them. This CDR3 spans 12 amino acids. Germline loops: CDR1 SGHDN, CDR2 FVKESK. CDR3 sequence: CASSQVRETQYF. The CDR3 DNA sequence: TGTGCCAGCAGCCAAGTTAGAGAGACCCAGTACTTC.

There are a few counts of this clone. This chain uses TRBV11-2 with TRBJ2-1; possibly TRBD2 for D (5 bases). The CDR3 sequence is 14 residues long. The V gene's germline CDR1 is SGHAT and CDR2 FQNNGV. Trimming pared 8 bases from V and 3 bases from J, leaving 14 bases between. The CDR3 loop is CASRSGFYYNEQFF. The CDR3 DNA is TGTGCCAGCCGAAGCGGATTTTACTACAATGAGCAGTTCTTC.

The J gene is TRBJ2-5, the V gene TRBV6-6, with D possibly matching TRBD1 (7 bases). Judging by the DNA end, TRBJ2-7 fits better; the J call may be wrong. From germline, CDR1 is MNHNY and CDR2 SVGAGI (reference sequence). The CDR3 sequence is 16 residues long. The CDR3 reads CASRGQYGGGVYEQYF. CDR3 bases: TGTGCCAGCAGAGGCCAATATGGAGGGGGCGTCTACGAGCAGTACTTC.

The chain joins TRBV13 to TRBJ1-3, with TRBD1 identical over 7 bases. The CDR3 spans 21 residues. Unmatched junction bases numbered 25, after V lost 5 bases and J lost 3 bases. Looked up from germline, CDR1 is PRHDT and CDR2 is FYEKMQ (reference sequence). CDR3 sequence (DNA): TGTGCCAGCAGCCCCAATCTCTTTGGTACAGGGGATGGGAAGCGTGGAAACACCATATATTTT. Its protein is CASSPNLFGTGDGKRGNTIYF.

V gene TRBV5-8 combines with J gene TRBJ2-1, with 11 bases aligning to TRBD2. Germline lookup yields CDR1 SGHTS and CDR2 YDEGEE. Germline trimming cut 0 bases from V and 8 bases from J; bases unmatched to any gene: 7. The CDR3 consists of 16 residues. The chain's CDR3 is CASSLASTSGGDEQFF. The CDR3 DNA reads TGTGCCAGCAGCTTGGCCAGCACTAGCGGGGGCGATGAGCAGTTCTTC.

This chain joins TRBV4-1 and TRBJ2-7, with a weak D call TRBD1 (8 bases). The length of the CDR3 is 19 residues. Trimming shortened V by 4 bases and J by 5 bases, and 30 bases separated the two germline ends. Looked up from germline, CDR1 is MGHRA and CDR2 is YSYEKL. DNA of the CDR3: TGCGCCAGCAGCCCGCCCACAGGGGGTACGGCGGGAGCGGTAGACGAGCAGTACTTC. Its protein product is CASSPPTGGTAGAVDEQYF.

The CDR3 region has the DNA TGTGCCTGGACTGAGGGTTTGGGAGAGACCCAGTACTTC. It yields the protein CAWTEGLGETQYF. The chain employs TRBV30 and TRBJ2-5, with D perhaps matching TRBD2 (5 bases). There are 13 residues in the CDR3. Germline values: CDR1 GTSNPN, CDR2 SVGIG (reference sequence). With 4 bases removed from V and 4 bases from J, the gap between germline ends came to 13 bases.

The genes are TRBV5-5 and TRBJ2-7; 8 nucleotides line up with TRBD1. CDR3 length: 15 residues. The ends lost 0 bases at V and 4 bases at J; junction bases unmatched: 6. CDR1 and CDR2 from the germline V gene are SGHKS and YYEKEE (reference sequence). The CDR3 DNA reads as TGTGCCAGCAGCTTGGACGCACAGGGGGGTTACGAGCAGTACTTC. Protein sequence: CASSLDAQGGYEQYF.

The chain has TRBV30 and TRBJ2-5, with 7 bases lining up with TRBD2. Judging by the DNA end, TRBJ2-7 fits better; the J call may be wrong. CDR3 length: 15 amino acids. The germline V gene has CDR1 GTSNPN and CDR2 SVGIG (reference sequence). The CDR3 reads CAWSPLAVESYEQYF. The CDR3 DNA reads as TGTGCCTGGAGTCCCCTAGCGGTCGAATCCTACGAGCAGTACTTC.

The rearrangement joins TRBV29-1 to TRBJ1-4, with D possibly TRBD1 on 5 matching bases. This CDR3 has 15 amino acids. V gave up 4 bases and J gave up 0 bases, with 12 bases separating them. The germline V gene has CDR1 SQVTM and CDR2 ANQGSEA. The CDR3 region is CSVADSQATNEKLFF. The DNA of the CDR3 is TGCAGCGTTGCCGACAGCCAAGCAACTAATGAAAAACTGTTTTTT.

The rearrangement links TRBV6-1 to TRBJ1-2, with D tentatively TRBD1 (5 bases). Per germline, CDR1 MNHNS and CDR2 SASEGT. The V and J ends lost 5 bases and 2 bases respectively, with 12 bases between them. The CDR3 length is 14 residues. This chain's CDR3 is CASSPGHRNYGYTF. In DNA, the CDR3 is TGTGCCAGCAGTCCGGGTCACAGGAACTATGGCTACACCTTC.

The chain carries TRBV7-9 and TRBJ2-7; TRBD2 matches at 10 bases. The CDR3 loop spans 14 amino acids. Germline loops: CDR1 SEHNR, CDR2 FQNEAQ (reference sequence). J was trimmed by 3 bases and V by 5 bases; bases with no gene match: 4. CDR3 protein: CASSRTSGNYEQYF. The CDR3 coding sequence is TGTGCCAGCAGCCGGACTAGCGGAAACTACGAGCAGTACTTC. Full variable domain (missing parts from reference TRBV7-9 and TRBJ2-7): DTGVSQNPRHKITKRGQNVTFRCDPISEHNRLYWYRQTLGQGPEFLTYFQNEAQLEKSRLLSDRFSAERPKGSFSTLEIQRTEQGDSAMYLCASSRTSGNYEQYFGPGTRLTVT.

Relative to its sample, this clone is medium-sized. The chain links TRBV6-5 to TRBJ1-3, with TRBD1 identical over 7 bases. The V gene's germline CDR1 is MNHEY and CDR2 SVGAGI. Trimming cost V 8 bases and J 2 bases; bases outside gene matches: 9. The CDR3 runs 15 residues. The CDR3 DNA reads as TGTGCCAGCTGCCATCAGGGGGGAGCTGGAAACACCATATATTTT. This encodes CASCHQGGAGNTIYF.

This chain uses TRBV29-1 with TRBJ2-5; 8 bases map to TRBD2. The J call may be faulty, since TRBJ2-7 better matches the DNA end. Germline V gene lookup returns CDR1 SQVTM and CDR2 ANQGSEA. The CDR3 totals 13 residues. The CDR3 region has the DNA TGCAGCGTTGACGGGGGGGAAGCCTACGAGCAGTACTTC. It codes for CSVDGGEAYEQYF.

The J gene is TRBJ2-7, the V gene TRBV4-1; possibly TRBD1 for D (5 bases). Trimming took off 0 bases at V and 1 base at J, with 13 bases between the two ends. Germline CDR1 and CDR2: MGHRA and YSYEKL. The CDR3 contains 16 residues. The CDR3 is CASSQDIAGLSYEQYF. DNA of the CDR3: TGCGCCAGCAGCCAAGATATTGCAGGGTTGTCCTACGAGCAGTACTTC.

The chain is built from TRBV29-1 and TRBJ2-2; D is uncertain. CDR3 size: 15 residues. Trimming left V 7 bases short and J 1 base short, with 16 bases between. From germline, CDR1 is SQVTM and CDR2 ANQGSEA. The CDR3 region is CSAVKLRKNTGELFF. The CDR3 nucleotides are TGCAGCGCCGTAAAGTTGAGAAAGAACACCGGGGAGCTGTTTTTT.

The chain links TRBV5-8 to TRBJ1-2; 9 bases agree with TRBD1. The CDR3 has 14 amino acids. CDR1 SGHTS and CDR2 YDEGEE come from the germline V gene. Trimming removed 2 bases from V and 4 bases from J; junction bases left unmatched: 3. The CDR3 spells CASSFRDRVYGYTF. CDR3 nucleotides: TGTGCCAGCAGCTTCCGGGACAGGGTCTATGGCTACACCTTC.

The chain recombines TRBV7-6 with TRBJ2-7; 8 bases line up with TRBD1. The length of the CDR3 is 13 residues. In germline, CDR1 is SGHVS, CDR2 FNYEAQ. V trimming: 5 bases; J trimming: 3 bases; junction bases outside the gene matches: 3. The CDR3 DNA follows: TGTGCCAGCAGCCTTGGGACAGGCTACGAGCAGTACTTC. The encoded protein is CASSLGTGYEQYF.

This clone has a handful of counts. The chain has TRBV4-2 and TRBJ2-5; 9 positions match TRBD2. Germline V gene sequence: CDR1 LGHNA, CDR2 YNFKEQ. The junction had 6 bases not matched to a gene; V was cut back by 0 bases and J by 4 bases. The CDR3 sequence is 16 residues long. The CDR3 nucleotides read TGTGCCAGCAGCCAAGAGGGCGGGGGGGCCTCAGAGACCCAGTACTTC. This gives the protein CASSQEGGGASETQYF.